This TCR beta chain was obtained from a study of blood T cell repertoires in COVID-19. Overall study: Spain, Italy and the United States supplied samples that represented acute and convalescent COVID-19. The analysed material was cDNA or gDNA that came from T cells, B-cell-depleted T cells, or PBMCs.

How the authors handled the data: Reference gene primer amplification gave estimated nucleated cell counts. Generated by immunoSEQ multiplex PCR, the TCRdb table keeps only in-frame clones and is missing some. D and trimming come from the DNA, and the V and J calls and clone size come from that table. The sample carries tens of thousands of clones, around 90% recorded once. Trimming took 0 bases from V and 4 from J, leaving 10 bases between them. CDR3 length: 15 amino acids. Germline V gene sequence: CDR1 LNHNV, CDR2 YYDKDF (reference sequence). As concerns this clone: Other nucleotide sequences from this sample produce the same CDR3.

The clonotype was recovered from a man aged 80 or over with active or convalescent COVID-19. Material for sequencing was peripheral blood. The rearrangement uses TRBV15 and TRBJ1-5; a possible D gene is TRBD1 (5 bases). CDR3 in DNA: TGTGCCACCAGCAGAGATCCGGGGGGGAATCAGCCCCAGCATTTT. Its protein product is CATSRDPGGNQPQHF.